Sequencing of this TCR beta chain was carried out in a study of blood T cell repertoires in COVID-19. Overall study: Spain, Italy and the United States supplied samples that represented acute and convalescent COVID-19. PBMCs, B-cell-depleted T cells, or T cells provided the cDNA or gDNA that made up the material.

Original methodology: Cell counts per sample came from amplifying reference gene primers. Using immunoSEQ multiplex PCR, the repertoire was profiled, and TCRdb retains in-frame clones only, with some absent. D and trimming were read from the DNA, whereas the V and J calls and clone size are those reported in that table. The sample lists over 150,000 clones; 80% to 90% were seen once. The sequencing sample was made of peripheral blood. The origin of this receptor is a man over 45 with active or convalescent COVID-19.

The CDR3 here is CAISGGQGGEADTQYF. The CDR3 region has the DNA TGTGCCATCAGTGGGGGACAGGGAGGGGAGGCAGATACGCAGTATTTT. This chain joins TRBV10-3 and TRBJ2-3; 9 nucleotides match TRBD1. The CDR3 runs 16 residues. The V gene end was trimmed by 4 bases and the J gene end by 4 bases; junction bases not matched to a gene: 9. Per germline, CDR1 ENHRY and CDR2 SYGVKD.